This T cell receptor (beta chain) was found in a study of cytomegalovirus exposure and HLA in healthy donors. Germline values: CDR1 MNHNS, CDR2 SASEGT. This CDR3 spans 14 amino acids. The V gene lost 0 bases and the J gene lost 5 bases, with 10 bases spanning the gap. Produced via immunoSEQ multiplex PCR; TCRdb's table is partial and in-frame only. The table has about 49,000 clones, almost 95% seen once. The rearrangement uses TRBV6-1 and TRBJ1-2; D is ambiguous. The receptor was isolated from a man aged 18 to 35 in good health and CMV-seronegative. Sequencing was done on a sample of PBMCs. The CDR3 loop reads CASSEAGSFYGYTF. CDR3 bases: TGTGCCAGCAGTGAAGCCGGGTCTTTTTATGGCTACACCTTC.